Below, 30 T cell receptor beta chains from the same sample are listed, as sequenced in a study of CD8 T cells in ankylosing spondylitis. TCRdb reanalysed the 5' RACE reads using MiXCR and keeps one entry per CDR3 protein. The sample holds fewer than 200,000 distinct CDR3 sequences, about 20% seen once. Sequenced input: blood, either unsorted or a sorted T cell fraction (not recorded which). All receptors derive from a male donor aged 5-30 years with ankylosing spondylitis or in good health (not recorded which).

This clonotype was observed at least ten times. The chain combines TRBV18 with TRBJ2-7; tentatively, D is TRBD2 (5 bases). Germline V lookup: CDR1 KGHSH, CDR2 LQKENI. The ends were cut back, 6 bases at V and 1 base at J, with 13 bases in the middle. This CDR3 has 14 amino acids. CDR3 protein: CASSRAATSYEQYV. CDR3 in DNA: TGTGCCAGCTCGCGGGCGGCGACATCCTACGAGCAGTACGTC.

The chain links TRBV5-1 to TRBJ2-5; D remains ambiguous. With 1 base removed from V and 3 bases from J, the gap between germline ends came to 7 bases. From germline, CDR1 is SGHRS and CDR2 YFSETQ. This CDR3 has 13 residues. CDR3 nucleotides: TGCGCCAGCAGCTTGTTTCCGGAAGAGACCCAGTACTTC. It translates to CASSLFPEETQYF.

This clonotype showed up many times. The CDR3 loop is CSARQIGTDGYTF. The CDR3 coding sequence is TGCAGCGCCAGACAGATAGGGACAGACGGCTACACCTTC. The chain links TRBV29-1 to TRBJ1-2, with 7 positions matching TRBD1. The length of the CDR3 is 13 residues. J was trimmed by 8 bases and V by 7 bases; bases with no gene match: 13. Germline CDR1 reads SQVTM; CDR2 reads ANQGSEA.

This clonotype showed up many times. The gene calls are TRBV12-3 or TRBV12-4 and TRBJ2-1; perhaps TRBD2 as D (6 bases). This CDR3 contains 15 residues. Trimming took off 5 bases at V and 9 bases at J, with 20 bases between the two ends. The CDR3 DNA reads as TGTGCCAGCAGTCCGGCCGGGGGAAGCGCGAGTGAGCAGTTCTTC. This translates into CASSPAGGSASEQFF.

This clonotype was seen ten or more times. V usage is TRBV5-6 and J usage is TRBJ2-1; D uncertain. V lost 0 bases to trimming and J lost 2 bases, with 6 bases between them. The CDR3 sequence is 14 residues long. Germline CDR1 and CDR2: SGHDT and YYEEEE. The CDR3, as DNA: TGTGCCAGCAGCTTGGCCAGGACCTACAATGAGCAGTTCTTC. Its protein product is CASSLARTYNEQFF. The complete variable domain, with remaining parts taken from reference TRBV5-6 and TRBJ2-1, reads DAGVTQSPTHLIKTRGQQVTLRCSPKSGHDTVSWYQQALGQGPQFIFQYYEEEERQRGNFPDRFSGHQFPNYSSELNVNALLLGDSALYLCASSLARTYNEQFFGPGTRLTVL.

The rearrangement links TRBV10-2 to TRBJ2-1, with D perhaps matching TRBD2 (5 bases). Germline V gene data show CDR1 as WSHSY and CDR2 as SAAADI. This CDR3 has 12 amino acids. Between the trimmed V and J ends, which lost 6 bases and 8 bases, there was a span of 11 bases. The CDR3 sequence: CASRYGEYEQFF. CDR3 DNA sequence: TGCGCCAGCAGGTACGGGGAGTATGAGCAGTTCTTC.

This clonotype appeared many times. The chain employs TRBV25-1 and TRBJ2-7, with D possibly called TRBD1 or TRBD2 (5 bases each). Germline CDR1 MGHDK, CDR2 SYGVNS. This CDR3 has 14 residues. V was shortened by 4 bases and J by 3 bases, with 13 bases between the two germline ends. CDR3: CASSGLGEFYEQYF. CDR3 in DNA: TGTGCCAGCAGTGGATTGGGGGAGTTCTACGAGCAGTACTTC.

This chain uses TRBV12-3 or TRBV12-4 with TRBJ1-3, with D tentatively TRBD1 (6 bases). The CDR3 totals 15 residues. V lost 5 bases to trimming and J lost 2 bases, with 13 bases between them. For the CDR3, the DNA is TGTGCCAGCAGTGTACAGGGTAGAACTGGAAACACCATATATTTT. It codes for CASSVQGRTGNTIYF.

This clonotype was detected many times. The chain is built from TRBV24-1 and TRBJ2-1; 12 nucleotides line up with TRBD2. V shed 4 bases and J 0 bases; nucleotides not matched to a gene: 3. CDR3 length equals 17 residues. CDR1 KGHDR and CDR2 SFDVKD come from the germline V gene. The CDR3, as DNA: TGTGCCACCAGTGAGGCGGGACTAGCGGGCTCCTACAATGAGCAGTTCTTC. This encodes CATSEAGLAGSYNEQFF.

This clonotype was observed at least ten times. This chain uses TRBV25-1 with TRBJ2-4, with TRBD1 identical over 9 bases. This CDR3 contains 15 residues. CDR1 and CDR2 from the germline V gene are MGHDK and SYGVNS. J was trimmed by 4 bases and V by 4 bases; bases with no gene match: 5. The CDR3 DNA reads as TGTGCCAGCAGTGTGACAGGGGGTTTGAAAAACATTCAGTACTTC. As protein: CASSVTGGLKNIQYF.

This clonotype has at least ten counts. Here the CDR3 DNA reads TGTGCCAGCAAAGGGGGATATGGCTACACCTTC. This translates into CASKGGYGYTF. The chain recombines TRBV25-1 with TRBJ1-2, with D perhaps matching TRBD1 (6 bases). Per germline, CDR1 MGHDK and CDR2 SYGVNS. V lost 7 bases to trimming and J lost 5 bases, with 8 bases between them. This CDR3 contains 11 residues.

The sample holds many counts of this clonotype. This chain uses TRBV11-2 with TRBJ1-3; D gene ambiguous. The CDR3 has 16 amino acids. CDR1 and CDR2 from the germline V gene are SGHAT and FQNNGV. V lost 1 base to trimming and J lost 5 bases, with 15 bases between them. The CDR3 region has the DNA TGTGCCAGCAGCTTAGTCCCTAAGGCGGGCAGAAACACCATATATTTT. Translation gives CASSLVPKAGRNTIYF.

This clonotype has at least ten counts. The rearrangement links TRBV18 to TRBJ2-5; D ambiguous. Germline values: CDR1 KGHSH, CDR2 LQKENI. CDR3 length equals 11 residues. The V and J ends lost 8 bases and 2 bases respectively, with 6 bases between them. The DNA for the CDR3 is TGTGCCAGCAGCTTACAAGAGACCCAGTACTTC. This encodes CASSLQETQYF.

Many counts were recorded for this clonotype. This sequence joins TRBV7-2 and TRBJ2-7; 8 nucleotides agree with TRBD1. The CDR3 is 15 amino acids. Trimming at V came to 5 bases and at J to 5 bases, leaving 11 bases not matched to a gene. Germline CDR1 SGHTA, CDR2 FQGNSA. The chain's CDR3 is CASSLNRDRFHEQYF. The DNA for the CDR3 is TGTGCCAGCAGCCTCAACCGGGACAGGTTCCACGAGCAGTACTTC.

This clonotype was observed many times. The V gene is TRBV4-3, the J gene TRBJ2-7; D is perhaps TRBD1 (5 bases). Trimming stripped 1 base from V and 0 bases from J, with 13 bases between. Germline V CDR1 and CDR2: LGHNA, YSLEER. The CDR3 length is 16 residues. CDR3 in amino acids: CASSQGTTGASYEQYF. CDR3 coding DNA: TGCGCCAGCAGCCAAGGGACAACCGGTGCCTCCTACGAGCAGTACTTC.

In its sample, this clonotype was seen many times. The chain is built from TRBV6-5 and TRBJ2-1; 8 positions agree with TRBD2. This CDR3 has 16 residues. The germline CDR1 and CDR2 sequences are MNHEY and SVGAGI. Germline trimming cut 2 bases from V and 4 bases from J; bases unmatched to any gene: 7. The CDR3 bases are TGTGCCAGCAGTTACCTGGGACTAGGGCTATACAATGAGCAGTTCTTC. It is translated as CASSYLGLGLYNEQFF.

This clonotype has a handful of counts. V gene TRBV5-1 combines with J gene TRBJ2-3; perhaps TRBD1 as D (6 bases). Germline loops: CDR1 SGHRS, CDR2 YFSETQ. CDR3 length: 19 residues. V was trimmed by 4 bases and J by 1 base, leaving 25 bases between them. CDR3 sequence reads: CASSTTPTGSSGGTDTQYF. The CDR3 coding sequence is TGCGCCAGCAGCACGACCCCGACAGGCTCATCCGGGGGCACAGATACGCAGTATTTT.

This clonotype was seen ten or more times. This chain connects TRBV4-2 to TRBJ2-1; 9 nucleotides line up with TRBD2. The CDR3 contains 16 residues. Trimming took 1 base from V and 5 from J; bases not matched to a gene: 6. CDR1 is LGHNA, CDR2 YNFKEQ, per germline. As DNA, the CDR3 is TGTGCCAGCAGCCAAGGTTGGCTAGCGGGAAACAATGAGCAGTTCTTC. As protein: CASSQGWLAGNNEQFF.

This clonotype has a count of ten or more. V gene TRBV7-6 combines with J gene TRBJ2-7; D possibly corresponds to TRBD1 (5 bases). CDR1 and CDR2 from the germline V gene are SGHVS and FNYEAQ. The length of the CDR3 is 15 residues. V dropped 1 base and J dropped 3 bases, with 13 bases sitting between them. The DNA for the CDR3 is TGTGCCAGCAGCTTAGACCTGGACAACTTCTACGAGCAGTACTTC. Translating it yields CASSLDLDNFYEQYF.

This clonotype showed up many times. V gene TRBV28 combines with J gene TRBJ2-1; 7 positions agree with TRBD2. V was clipped by 3 bases and J by 0 bases; unmatched bases: 2. The V gene's germline CDR1 is MDHEN and CDR2 SYDVKM. The CDR3 runs to 15 residues. The CDR3, as DNA: TGTGCCAGCAGTTTTTCGGGGGGCTCCTACAATGAGCAGTTCTTC. Translating gives CASSFSGGSYNEQFF.

This chain joins TRBV5-5 and TRBJ2-5; TRBD2 agrees at 11 bases. Trimming cost V 2 bases and J 2 bases; bases outside gene matches: 5. CDR1 SGHKS and CDR2 YYEKEE come from the germline V gene (reference sequence). The CDR3 consists of 16 residues. The CDR3, as DNA: TGTGCCAGCAGCTTAGTGGGACTAGCGGTGCAAGAGACCCAGTACTTC. Its protein product is CASSLVGLAVQETQYF.

The chain is built from TRBV20-1 and TRBJ1-5, with TRBD1 as a possible D gene (6 bases). Between the trimmed V and J ends, which lost 2 bases and 3 bases, there was a span of 17 bases. In germline, CDR1 is DFQATT, CDR2 SNEGSKA (reference sequence). The CDR3 spans 16 residues. CDR3 nucleotide sequence: TGCAGTGCTAGAAGAGGACAGCCGGGGTACAATCAGCCCCAGCATTTT. This gives the protein CSARRGQPGYNQPQHF.

Many counts were recorded for this clonotype. J is TRBJ1-2 and V is TRBV12-3 or TRBV12-4; TRBD1 aligns across 7 bases. V shed 5 bases and J 5 bases; nucleotides not matched to a gene: 5. This CDR3 is built from 13 residues. The CDR3 loop is CASSPTGRYGYTF. In DNA form, the CDR3 reads TGTGCCAGCAGTCCGACAGGGAGGTATGGCTACACCTTC.

Ten or more counts support this clonotype. DNA for the CDR3: TGTGCCAGCAGTTTAGGCGGGAGCGGGGAGACCCAGTACTTC. Protein sequence: CASSLGGSGETQYF. The genes are TRBV12-3 or TRBV12-4 and TRBJ2-5; 7 nucleotides agree with TRBD2. V shed 1 base, J shed 5 bases, and the junction held 4 bases outside the gene matches. The length of the CDR3 is 14 residues.

CDR3 sequence reads: CSASPGTVVYEQYF. In DNA form, the CDR3 reads TGCAGTGCTAGCCCGGGGACAGTAGTCTACGAGCAGTACTTC. The chain joins TRBV20-1 to TRBJ2-7; 7 bases line up with TRBD1. The CDR3 totals 14 residues. J gave up 3 bases and V 3 bases, and 8 bases lay outside the gene matches. Germline CDR1 is DFQATT and CDR2 is SNEGSKA (reference sequence).

This clonotype was observed many times. The rearrangement uses TRBV11-2 and TRBJ2-5, with a tentative D call TRBD2 (6 bases). This CDR3 has 14 residues. V lost 5 bases and J 7 bases, leaving 17 bases between the germline ends. The germline gives CDR1 SGHAT, CDR2 FQNNGV. CDR3 residues: CASSPGTAPVTQYF. The DNA for the CDR3 is TGTGCCAGCAGCCCCGGGACTGCCCCGGTGACCCAGTACTTC.

This clonotype has only a few counts. V and J are TRBV20-1 and TRBJ2-3; 10 bases match TRBD2. J was trimmed by 5 bases and V by 5 bases; bases with no gene match: 10. CDR1 is DFQATT and CDR2 is SNEGSKA in the germline V gene (reference sequence). CDR3 size: 15 residues. The CDR3 region is CSARPGTSVGDTQYF. CDR3 coding DNA: TGCAGTGCTCGACCCGGGACTAGCGTTGGAGATACGCAGTATTTT.

This clonotype was observed at least ten times. The chain combines TRBV27 with TRBJ2-1, with D unclear. Germline V gene sequence: CDR1 MNHEY, CDR2 SMNVEV (reference sequence). This CDR3 has 11 residues. Trimming took off 4 bases at V and 16 bases at J, with 14 bases between the two ends. The CDR3 DNA reads as TGTGCCAGCAGTTCTGGTGGGGTAGCATTCTTC. Its translation: CASSSGGVAFF.

The V call is TRBV10-3, the J call TRBJ2-1; weak D call: TRBD2 (6 bases). V was clipped by 6 bases and J by 7 bases, with 19 bases between them. The V gene's germline CDR1 is ENHRY and CDR2 SYGVKD. This CDR3 is 15 amino acids long. In nucleotides, the CDR3 is TGTGCCATCAGCCCCACGGAGGGTCGCGGAAATGAGCAGTTCTTC. It encodes CAISPTEGRGNEQFF.

This clonotype was seen ten or more times. The V gene is TRBV12-3 or TRBV12-4, the J gene TRBJ2-6; TRBD1 matches at 7 bases. The CDR3 spans 17 residues. The J segment lost 0 bases and the V segment lost 5 bases, leaving 7 bases of the junction unmatched. The CDR3 DNA is TGTGCCAGCAGTATACGACAGGGAAGCTCTGGGGCCAACGTCCTGACTTTC. It is translated as CASSIRQGSSGANVLTF.